This TCR beta chain was sequenced for a study of cytomegalovirus exposure and HLA in healthy donors. Study context: Early release data held tens of millions of unique TCRs from HLA-typed donors. The Caucasian-associated ancestry cluster held roughly 80% of a few hundred genotyped donors.

Worth noting for this clone: Its antigen is not identified.

Germline V gene data show CDR1 as SGHDT and CDR2 as YYEEEE. This CDR3 region has 15 residues. Unmatched junction bases numbered 8, after V lost 3 bases and J lost 4 bases. General study points: In a later analysis, at a false discovery rate of 0.05, roughly 17,000 TCR beta sequences matched HLA alleles. A few chains tied to CMV proved CMV antigen-specific in vitro.

13 Jbeta primers and 60 Vbeta primers were used for the PCR. Libraries were prepared by immunoSEQ multiplex PCR; TCRdb keeps only in-frame clonotypes and omits some of them. The sample records 180,000 or so clones, about 82% being singletons. The sequence was obtained from a woman in her twenties or thirties in good health and CMV-seronegative. The sequencing sample was made of PBMCs. The rearrangement uses TRBV5-6 and TRBJ2-5; 8 bases fit TRBD1. DNA for the CDR3: TGTGCCAGCAGCTCGCGCACCGGGACAGGAGAGACCCAGTACTTC. This codes for CASSSRTGTGETQYF. The complete variable domain, with remaining parts taken from reference TRBV5-6 and TRBJ2-5, reads DAGVTQSPTHLIKTRGQQVTLRCSPKSGHDTVSWYQQALGQGPQFIFQYYEEEERQRGNFPDRFSGHQFPNYSSELNVNALLLGDSALYLCASSSRTGTGETQYFGPGTRLLVL.